This T cell receptor beta chain is drawn from a study of post-analysis software for immune sequencing data. Overall study: The courses of disease that were included comprised relapsing-remitting, secondary progressive and progressive-relapsing multiple sclerosis.

Sequencing libraries made from TCR beta cDNA carried unique molecular identifiers. TCRdb passed the PCR reads through MiXCR, listing each CDR3 protein once. The table records roughly 620,000 distinct CDR3 sequences, about 40% of them present only once. Whole-study findings and limits: TRBV5-6, TRBV5-1 and TRBV20-1 belonged to a set of a handful of TRBV segments that were more frequent in patients than controls.

The germline V and J ends were trimmed by 0 bases and 8 bases, with 14 bases remaining between them. The CDR3 sequence is 15 residues long. Germline V lookup: CDR1 SNHLY, CDR2 FYNNEI. Details on this clonotype: Its antigen remains unknown.

This clonotype originated in a girl aged 10 to 17 with multiple sclerosis. This chain joins TRBV2 and TRBJ2-1; maybe TRBD1 (6 bases). Material: blood. The CDR3 DNA follows: TGTGCCAGCAGTGAAGCGTGGCAGGGGTACGATGAGCAGTTCTTC. Protein product: CASSEAWQGYDEQFF.